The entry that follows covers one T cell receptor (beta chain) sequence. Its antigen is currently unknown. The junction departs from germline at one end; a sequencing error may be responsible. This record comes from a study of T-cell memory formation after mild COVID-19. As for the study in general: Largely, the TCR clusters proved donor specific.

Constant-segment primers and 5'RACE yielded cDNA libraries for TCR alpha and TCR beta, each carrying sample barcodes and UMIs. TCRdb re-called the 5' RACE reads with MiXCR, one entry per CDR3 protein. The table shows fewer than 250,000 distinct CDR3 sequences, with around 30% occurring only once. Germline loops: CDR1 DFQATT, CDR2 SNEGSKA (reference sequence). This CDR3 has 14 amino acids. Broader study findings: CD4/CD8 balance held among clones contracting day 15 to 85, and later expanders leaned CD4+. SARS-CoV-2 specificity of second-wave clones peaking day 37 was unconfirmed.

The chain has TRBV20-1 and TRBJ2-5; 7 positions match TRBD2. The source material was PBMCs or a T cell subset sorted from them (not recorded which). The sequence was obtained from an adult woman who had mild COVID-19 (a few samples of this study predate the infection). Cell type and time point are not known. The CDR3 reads CSATRGGERETQYF. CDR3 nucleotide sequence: TGCAGCGCTACTCGTGGGGGGGAGAGGGAGACCCAGTACTTC.